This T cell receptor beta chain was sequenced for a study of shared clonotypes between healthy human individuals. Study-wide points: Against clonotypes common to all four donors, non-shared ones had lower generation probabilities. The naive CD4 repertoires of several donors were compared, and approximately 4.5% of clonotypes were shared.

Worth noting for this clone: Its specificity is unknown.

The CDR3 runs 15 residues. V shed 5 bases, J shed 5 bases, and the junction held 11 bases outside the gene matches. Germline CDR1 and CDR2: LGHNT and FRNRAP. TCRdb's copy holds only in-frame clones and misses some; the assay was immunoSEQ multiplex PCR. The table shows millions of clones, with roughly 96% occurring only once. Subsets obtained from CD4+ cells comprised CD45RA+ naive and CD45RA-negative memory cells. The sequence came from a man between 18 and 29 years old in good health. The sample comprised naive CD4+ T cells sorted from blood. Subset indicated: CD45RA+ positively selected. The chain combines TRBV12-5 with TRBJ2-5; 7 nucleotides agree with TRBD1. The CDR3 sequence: CASGHGQVGEETQYF. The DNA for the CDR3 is TGTGCTAGTGGTCACGGACAGGTCGGGGAGGAGACCCAGTACTTC.